The clone carrying this T cell receptor beta chain was counted between two and nine times. The antigen is not known. This record comes from a study of T-cell memory formation after mild COVID-19. Libraries for TCRalpha and TCRbeta carried sample barcodes and unique molecular identifiers via 5'RACE. TCRdb analysed the 5' RACE reads with MiXCR anew, one entry per CDR3 protein. This sample has roughly 580,000 distinct CDR3 sequences, with 18% found just once. Points from the study as a whole: Day 15 to 85 contracting clones showed balanced CD4/CD8; later expanders leaned CD4+. What remained unconfirmed was the SARS-CoV-2 specificity of second-wave clones peaking on day 37.

The ends were cut back, 3 bases at V and 0 bases at J, with 12 bases in the middle. The CDR3 contains 17 residues. The germline V gene has CDR1 LNHNV and CDR2 YYDKDF (reference sequence). Sample: PBMCs or a T cell subset sorted from them (not recorded which). V usage is TRBV15 and J usage is TRBJ2-6; D call uncertain. This clonotype was obtained from an adult woman who had mild COVID-19 (a few samples of this study predate the infection). Cell type and time point are not known. The CDR3, as DNA: TGTGCCACCAGCAGTGCTACCCGAATCTCTGGGGCCAACGTCCTGACTTTC. It encodes CATSSATRISGANVLTF.